Listed below are T cell receptor beta chains from one sample, sequenced in a study of cytomegalovirus exposure and HLA in healthy donors. TCRdb's table, derived via immunoSEQ multiplex PCR, lists solely in-frame clones and lacks some. The table shows hundreds of thousands of clones, with around nine tenths occurring only once. Input material: PBMCs. All receptors come from a woman aged 18-29 years in good health and CMV-seronegative. The CDR3 runs from the conserved cysteine through the conserved F or W. The order of the fields is V gene, J gene, clone size, D gene, CDR3 protein, CDR3 DNA. The D gene is left open where the match is weak. A row's size may be missing; if present it is once, few, many or a size class.

>TRBV27|TRBJ2-1|-|-
CASSLSSFTSLGNEQFF
TGTGCCAGCAGTTTATCTTCTTTTACTAGTCTTGGCAATGAGCAGTTCTTC
>TRBV19|TRBJ2-5|once|TRBD2
CASSLGLAVYQETQYF
TGTGCCAGTAGTCTGGGACTAGCGGTTTACCAAGAGACCCAGTACTTC
>TRBV2|TRBJ2-5|-|-
CASSEMLRETQYF
TGTGCCAGCAGTGAAATGTTGCGGGAGACCCAGTACTTC
>TRBV11-3|TRBJ2-7|-|-
CASSYSVNSYEQYF
TGTGCCAGCAGCTATTCGGTCAACTCCTACGAGCAGTACTTC
>TRBV10-3|TRBJ2-3|once|TRBD2
CAITIAGGRLDTQYF
TGTGCCATCACTATAGCGGGGGGCCGCCTAGATACGCAGTATTTT
>TRBV2|TRBJ1-1|-|TRBD1
CASSVAGTGKNTEAFF
TGTGCCAGCAGCGTGGCTGGGACAGGGAAGAACACTGAAGCTTTCTTT
>TRBV7-3|TRBJ2-1|-|-
CASSLDRGNEQFF
TGTGCCAGCAGTCTAGACAGAGGCAATGAGCAGTTCTTC
>TRBV19|TRBJ1-1|-|-
CATKGGWTEAFF
TGTGCCACGAAGGGAGGGTGGACTGAAGCTTTCTTT
>TRBV9|TRBJ2-2|-|TRBD2
CASSGLAGGGTGELFF
TGTGCCAGCAGTGGACTAGCGGGGGGCGGCACCGGGGAGCTGTTTTTT
>TRBV5-6|TRBJ2-5|-|TRBD2
CASSLGASGEETQYF
TGTGCCAGCAGCTTGGGGGCTAGCGGGGAAGAGACCCAGTACTTC
>TRBV7-2|TRBJ2-5|-|-
CASSKPHPGETQYF
TGTGCCAGCAGCAAACCCCACCCGGGGGAGACCCAGTACTTC
>TRBV4-1|TRBJ1-1|-|-
CASRLDGNEAFF
TGCGCCAGCAGGCTTGACGGGAATGAAGCTTTCTTT
>TRBV18|TRBJ2-7|-|TRBD1
CASSPRQGTYEQYF
TGTGCCAGCTCACCCCGACAGGGCACCTACGAGCAGTACTTC
>TRBV19|TRBJ1-5|-|TRBD1
CASSAETGLSNQPQHF
TGTGCCAGTAGTGCCGAGACAGGGCTTAGCAATCAGCCCCAGCATTTT
>TRBV27|TRBJ1-1|-|TRBD1
CASIRGREAFF
TGTGCCAGTATCAGGGGGAGAGAAGCTTTCTTT
>TRBV19|TRBJ1-1|-|-
CASRWTVNTEAFF
TGTGCCAGTAGGTGGACAGTGAACACTGAAGCTTTCTTT
>TRBV13|TRBJ2-7|-|-
CASSLGESAYEQYF
TGTGCCAGCAGCCTAGGGGAGAGCGCCTACGAGCAGTACTTC
>TRBV6-4|TRBJ2-3|-|-
CASSAQGPTDTQYF
TGTGCCAGCAGTGCACAGGGTCCCACAGATACGCAGTATTTT
>TRBV19|TRBJ2-7|-|-
CASSIDGSSYEQYF
TGTGCCAGTAGTATTGACGGGAGCTCCTACGAGCAGTACTTC
>TRBV5-1|TRBJ2-2|-|TRBD2
CASSFRTGGTGELFF
TGCGCCAGCAGCTTTCGGACGGGGGGGACCGGGGAGCTGTTTTTT
>TRBV18|TRBJ2-7|few|TRBD1
CASSPDRSSYEQYF
TGTGCCAGCTCACCGGACAGGAGCTCCTACGAGCAGTACTTC
>TRBV10-3|TRBJ2-7|-|-
CAISDASSNYEQYF
TGTGCCATCAGTGACGCTAGCAGCAACTACGAGCAGTACTTC
>TRBV7-9|TRBJ1-3|-|TRBD1
CASSFGTAGNTIYF
TGTGCCAGCAGCTTCGGGACAGCTGGAAACACCATATATTTT
>TRBV5-4|TRBJ1-6|-|-
CASSSSDSPLHF
TGTGCCAGCAGCTCGAGCGATTCACCCCTCCACTTT
>TRBV6-5|TRBJ2-5|-|TRBD2
CASTYSGGAPQETQYF
TGTGCCAGCACCTACTCGGGGGGGGCCCCCCAAGAGACCCAGTACTTC
>TRBV6-5|TRBJ1-1|-|-
CASRTSQGRAFF
TGTGCCAGCAGAACCTCACAGGGTAGAGCTTTCTTT